One and the same sample provided the 16 T cell receptor beta chains below, sequenced in a study of radiotherapy plus CTLA-4 blockade in lung cancer. Here immunoSEQ multiplex PCR was the method, and the copy in TCRdb shows in-frame clones only, minus some. This sample has 50,000 or so clones; around 69% occur once, and the top ten carry around 8.3%. Sequencing was performed on peripheral blood, taken from a patient treated with radiotherapy plus ipilimumab. The receptors originated from a human donor with non-small cell lung cancer who had stable disease on radiotherapy plus ipilimumab.

The chain carries TRBV5-1 and TRBJ2-1; D tentatively reads TRBD1 or TRBD2 (6 bases each). Germline V CDR1 and CDR2: SGHRS, YFSETQ. This CDR3 has 15 residues. Between the trimmed V and J ends, which lost 2 bases and 8 bases, there was a span of 17 bases. The DNA for the CDR3 is TGCGCCAGCAGCTTAGGAGGGGGGCCTGGGGATGAGCAGTTCTTC. This gives the protein CASSLGGGPGDEQFF.

V usage is TRBV5-1 and J usage is TRBJ1-1; 9 nucleotides agree with TRBD1. V lost 4 bases to trimming and J lost 5 bases; unmatched junction nucleotides: 6. The CDR3 contains 14 residues. Germline loops: CDR1 SGHRS, CDR2 YFSETQ. The CDR3 spells CASSARTGVTEAFF. DNA of the CDR3: TGCGCCAGCAGCGCGAGGACAGGGGTTACTGAAGCTTTCTTT. Filled out from reference TRBV5-1 and TRBJ1-1, the complete variable domain reads KAGVTQTPRYLIKTRGQQVTLSCSPISGHRSVSWYQQTPGQGLQFLFEYFSETQRNKGNFPGRFSGRQFSNSRSEMNVSTLELGDSALYLCASSARTGVTEAFFGQGTRLTVV.

V and J are TRBV6-6 and TRBJ2-2; TRBD2 agrees at 7 bases. Germline values: CDR1 MNHNY, CDR2 SVGAGI (reference sequence). The CDR3 consists of 15 residues. J lost 5 bases, V lost 4 bases, and 7 bases had no gene match. CDR3: CASSSHMGGTGELFF. Written as DNA, the CDR3 is TGTGCCAGCAGTTCCCACATGGGGGGGACCGGGGAGCTGTTTTTT.

This clone has only one observation. This chain connects TRBV2 to TRBJ2-2; D not certain. Germline lookup yields CDR1 SNHLY and CDR2 FYNNEI. Trimming stripped 6 bases from V and 0 bases from J, with 17 bases between. The CDR3 loop spans 17 amino acids. For the CDR3, the DNA is TGTGCCAGCAGGGCTCGGACGGTCCTAACGAACACCGGGGAGCTGTTTTTT. Its translation is CASRARTVLTNTGELFF.

The genes are TRBV6-5 and TRBJ1-3; no clear D. The CDR3 consists of 13 residues. Germline CDR1 MNHEY, CDR2 SVGAGI. V shed 5 bases and J shed 2 bases, with 7 bases lying between them. The CDR3 DNA reads TGTGCCAGCAGTCTACGGACTGGAAACACCATATATTTT. Residues: CASSLRTGNTIYF.

This clone was seen more than once but under ten times. This chain joins TRBV6-6 and TRBJ1-3; 7 bases match TRBD1. This CDR3 has 14 amino acids. Losses at the gene ends were 6 bases for V and 6 bases for J; bases not matched to a gene: 8. From germline, CDR1 is MNHNY and CDR2 SVGAGI (reference sequence). CDR3 in amino acids: CASRPRGIENTIYF. CDR3 DNA sequence: TGTGCCAGCAGGCCCAGGGGGATCGAAAACACCATATATTTT.

The table lists this clone with a count of one. The V call is TRBV27, the J call TRBJ1-1; possible D gene TRBD1, 5 bases. Germline CDR1 and CDR2: MNHEY and SMNVEV (reference sequence). This CDR3 contains 14 residues. Trimming took 5 bases from V and 3 from J, leaving 13 bases between them. CDR3 sequence reads: CASSSRDGYTEAFF. The CDR3 DNA reads as TGTGCCAGCAGTAGCCGGGACGGGTACACTGAAGCTTTCTTT.

This clone was counted between two and nine times. At one end the junction does not follow the germline gene, possibly because of a read error. Here the CDR3 reads CASSVAGNTDTQYF. Written as DNA, the CDR3 is TGTGCCAGCAGCGTAGCGGGCAACACAGATACGCAGTATTTT. The V call is TRBV7-9, the J call TRBJ2-3, with 7 bases that match TRBD2. CDR1 is SEHNR, CDR2 FQNEAQ, per germline (reference sequence). The CDR3 has 14 residues.

J is TRBJ2-3 and V is TRBV5-8, with 7 bases aligning to TRBD2. CDR1 is SGHTS and CDR2 is YDEGEE in the germline V gene. Losses at the gene ends were 1 base for V and 1 base for J; bases not matched to a gene: 6. CDR3 length equals 16 residues. The CDR3 protein is CASSLREGTRTDTQYF. In DNA form, the CDR3 reads TGTGCCAGCAGCTTGAGGGAGGGGACTCGCACAGATACGCAGTATTTT.

The rearrangement uses TRBV2 and TRBJ2-3; D is unclear. The CDR3 extends over 11 amino acids. The ends were cut back, 7 bases at V and 5 bases at J, with 7 bases in the middle. Germline V lookup: CDR1 SNHLY, CDR2 FYNNEI. CDR3 sequence: CASNSIDTQYF. CDR3 coding DNA: TGTGCCAGCAATTCAATAGATACGCAGTATTTT. The whole variable domain, remainder taken from reference TRBV2 and TRBJ2-3, is EPEVTQTPSHQVTQMGQEVILRCVPISNHLYFYWYRQILGQKVEFLVSFYNNEISEKSEIFDDQFSVERPDGSNFTLKIRSTKLEDSAMYFCASNSIDTQYFGPGTRLTVL.

The gene calls are TRBV11-3 and TRBJ1-1; the D is unclear. V shed 5 bases and J shed 4 bases, with 14 bases lying between them. In germline, CDR1 is SGHNT, CDR2 YENEEA. The CDR3 has 14 residues. The CDR3 coding sequence is TGTGCCAGCAGCCCAGGCAGAGGGAGCACTGAAGCTTTCTTT. Its translation is CASSPGRGSTEAFF.

The chain is built from TRBV6-5 and TRBJ2-1; 9 bases agree with TRBD1. The germline CDR1 and CDR2 sequences are MNHEY and SVGAGI. J lost 7 bases, V lost 4 bases, and 8 bases had no gene match. The CDR3 is made up of 15 amino acids. The CDR3 DNA sequence: TGTGCCAGCAGTTCCGGGACAGGGTTGTGGAATGAGCAGTTCTTC. Protein: CASSSGTGLWNEQFF.

This chain joins TRBV5-5 and TRBJ2-2; D may correspond to TRBD1 or TRBD2 (5 bases each). The CDR3 has 16 amino acids. V was clipped by 4 bases and J by 0 bases, with 13 bases between them. Germline V CDR1 and CDR2: SGHKS, YYEKEE (reference sequence). The CDR3 bases are TGTGCCAGCAGCCGAGGGGCCTCAGCGAACACCGGGGAGCTGTTTTTT. It yields the protein CASSRGASANTGELFF.

Only a few counts were recorded for this clone. The chain recombines TRBV14 with TRBJ2-7; weak D call: TRBD1 (6 bases). Trimming removed 3 bases from V and 7 bases from J, with 13 bases in between. Germline CDR1 and CDR2: SGHDN and FVKESK. This CDR3 is 13 amino acids long. CDR3 DNA: TGTGCCAGCAGCCAGGGGGCGCCTAGGGAGCAGTACGTC. Translating gives CASSQGAPREQYV.

This sequence joins TRBV28 and TRBJ2-5; D call uncertain. V dropped 3 bases and J dropped 5 bases, with 4 bases sitting between them. Germline V gene lookup returns CDR1 MDHEN and CDR2 SYDVKM. The CDR3 sequence is 11 residues long. CDR3 coding DNA: TGTGCCAGCAGTTTTTCTGAGACCCAGTACTTC. Translating gives CASSFSETQYF. Complete variable domain (other parts from reference TRBV28 and TRBJ2-5): DVKVTQSSRYLVKRTGEKVFLECVQDMDHENMFWYRQDPGLGLRLIYFSYDVKMKEKGDIPEGYSVSREKKERFSLILESASTNQTSMYLCASSFSETQYFGPGTRLLVL.

This chain connects TRBV7-6 to TRBJ2-6; no reliable D call. V was cut by 8 bases and J by 0 bases, with 5 bases left in between. Germline assignment: CDR1 SGHVS and CDR2 FNYEAQ. The CDR3 contains 13 residues. The CDR3 DNA is TGTGCCAGCCGATCCTCTGGGGCCAACGTCCTGACTTTC. It yields the protein CASRSSGANVLTF.